This is a list of T cell receptor beta chains from one sample in a study of blood T cell repertoires in COVID-19. Using immunoSEQ multiplex PCR, the repertoire was profiled, and TCRdb retains in-frame clones only, with some absent. The sample shows 100,000 to 120,000 clones, about 85% of them seen only once. The specimen sequenced was peripheral blood. The receptors were gathered from a human donor in a cohort sampled during active COVID-19. Each CDR3 is given with its conserved first and last residue. Each record gives: V gene, CDR3 protein.

>TRBV6-1
CASSEARGAGYGYTF
>TRBV28
CASSGVPGGETQYF
>TRBV7-9
CASSRAGGRILGTDTQYF
>TRBV15
CATSRDPGGNQPQHF
>TRBV27
CASSLVGAHEQYF
>TRBV28
CASSYHTGQGALQETQYF
>TRBV5-6
CASSFGLDYEQYF
>TRBV14
CASSQGMTEYNEQFF
>TRBV7-9
CASSLIAGGGETQYF
>TRBV5-4
CASSLTGTGHVRALNEQFF
>TRBV27
CASSSRRTQGNTEAFF
>TRBV3-1/TRBV3-2
CASSHGTGISAFF
>TRBV3-1/TRBV3-2
CASSQAGRVETQYF
>TRBV28
CASSLKRVTYNEQFF
>TRBV6-5
CASSYSPTGQVYGYTF
>TRBV10-1
CASSDSPAYNEQFF
>TRBV12-5
CASGFSGSNIQYF
>TRBV7-2
CASSLDSGGTDTQYF
>TRBV10-3
CAISGSAGENYGYTF
>TRBV28
CASTTPGTGTYEQYF
>TRBV7-2
CASSLGDRATNEKLFF
>TRBV2
CASSKSTGNYGYTF
>TRBV7-8
CASSPWDTFSNSGNTIYF
>TRBV28
CASSERGGNYGYTF
>TRBV5-5
CASSVRQGARAAEAFF
>TRBV5-6
CASSLGQGNGELFF
>TRBV20-1
CSASGGSTPLGYGYTF
>TRBV28
CASSLAGAGNSPLHF
>TRBV27
CASSLSWLAGGKETQYF
>TRBV28
CASSLSPRGRGATLWWANEQFF
>TRBV6-5
CASSPVTFSFYEQYF
>TRBV10-1
CASSESLGANEQFF
>TRBV28
CASSFVGLAGNNEQFF
>TRBV27
CASSEAVNTEAFF
>TRBV6-2/TRBV6-3
CASSDRGYYGYTF
>TRBV7-3
CASSLFPTVGTDTQYF
>TRBV27
CASSPYVTGQSGEQYF
>TRBV4-3
CASSQDFGELFF
>TRBV21-1
CASSKGGGGGREADTQYF
>TRBV30
CAWIPEAGWNTIYF
>TRBV28
CASTNGGSENTEAFF
>TRBV3-1/TRBV3-2
CASSQDGTTKNIQYF
>TRBV19
CASSVTGANSGNTIYF
>TRBV28
CASIRGDSYQPQHF
>TRBV10-3
CAINPGTATPDTQYF
>TRBV7-8
CASRSNRGAETQYF
>TRBV19
CASSIRANTEAFF
>TRBV5-1
CASSLSRVDTGELFF
>TRBV10-3
CAISLDRESEAFF
>TRBV7-2
CASSFEVESQPQHF
>TRBV28
CASSQRTVQPQHF
>TRBV14
CASSQNGPYEQYF
>TRBV18
CASSPRDRGVSEQYF
>TRBV11-2
CASSLGQIYTDTQYF
>TRBV27
CASSGLSGRREDTQYF